This T cell receptor (beta chain) originates from a study of T cell repertoires in cytomegalovirus infection. TCRdb fed the reads into MiXCR, producing one record per CDR3 protein. Of around 100,000 distinct CDR3 sequences listed, roughly 41% are singletons. This clonotype was detected many times. Its target is unknown. The sample consisted of CD8+ T cells from cultured PBMCs, taken from culture after CMV antigen stimulation. The receptor comes from a human donor in good health (CMV status not recorded). Some clones in this sample may be carry-over from other donors' samples.

For the CDR3, the DNA is TGTGCCAGCAGCCCTGGGGGGAACACCGGGGAGCTGTTTTTT. It yields the protein CASSPGGNTGELFF. The chain uses TRBV3-1 and TRBJ2-2, with D tentatively TRBD1 or TRBD2 (5 bases each). This CDR3 is built from 14 residues. V lost 4 bases, J lost 1 base, and 7 bases lay in between. Per the germline V gene, CDR1 is LGHDT and CDR2 is YNNKEL (reference sequence). Drawing the rest from reference TRBV3-1 and TRBJ2-2, the complete variable domain is DTAVSQTPKYLVTQMGNDKSIKCEQNLGHDTMYWYKQDSKKFLKIMFSYNNKELIINETVPNRFSPKSPDKAHLNLHINSLELGDSAVYFCASSPGGNTGELFFGEGSRLTVL.